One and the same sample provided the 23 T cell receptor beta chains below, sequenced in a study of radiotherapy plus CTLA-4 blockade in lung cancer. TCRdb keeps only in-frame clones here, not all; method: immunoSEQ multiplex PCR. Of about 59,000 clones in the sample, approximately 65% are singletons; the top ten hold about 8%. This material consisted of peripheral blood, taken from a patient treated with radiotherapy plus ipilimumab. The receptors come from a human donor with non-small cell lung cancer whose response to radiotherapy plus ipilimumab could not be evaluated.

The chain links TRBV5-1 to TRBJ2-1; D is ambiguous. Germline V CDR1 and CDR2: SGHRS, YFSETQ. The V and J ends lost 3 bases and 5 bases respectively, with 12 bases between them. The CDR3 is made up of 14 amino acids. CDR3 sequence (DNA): TGCGCCAGCAGCTACCTCACAGAAAACAATGAGCAGTTCTTC. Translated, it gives CASSYLTENNEQFF. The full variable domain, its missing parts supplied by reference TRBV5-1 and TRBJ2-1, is KAGVTQTPRYLIKTRGQQVTLSCSPISGHRSVSWYQQTPGQGLQFLFEYFSETQRNKGNFPGRFSGRQFSNSRSEMNVSTLELGDSALYLCASSYLTENNEQFFGPGTRLTVL.

The CDR3 nucleotides read TGTGCCAGCAGTGTAGGGGGCGCAGGGTATGGCTACACCTTC. Translating it yields CASSVGGAGYGYTF. V gene TRBV28 combines with J gene TRBJ1-2; 7 bases line up with TRBD1. This CDR3 is 14 amino acids long. Germline assignment: CDR1 MDHEN and CDR2 SYDVKM. J gave up 5 bases and V 5 bases, and 8 bases lay outside the gene matches.

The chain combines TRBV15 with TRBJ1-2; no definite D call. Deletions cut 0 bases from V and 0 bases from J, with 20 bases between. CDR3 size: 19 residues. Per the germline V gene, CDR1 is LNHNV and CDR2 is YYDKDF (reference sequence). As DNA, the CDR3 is TGTGCCACCAGCAGAGATGACCCACACACACAGATACCTAACTATGGCTACACCTTC. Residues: CATSRDDPHTQIPNYGYTF.

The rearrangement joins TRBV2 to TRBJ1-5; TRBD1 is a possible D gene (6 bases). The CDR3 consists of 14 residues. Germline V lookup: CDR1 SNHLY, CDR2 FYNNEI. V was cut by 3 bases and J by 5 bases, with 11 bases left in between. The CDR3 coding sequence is TGTGCCAGCAGTGACAGGGGCCTCTATCAGCCCCAGCATTTT. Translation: CASSDRGLYQPQHF.

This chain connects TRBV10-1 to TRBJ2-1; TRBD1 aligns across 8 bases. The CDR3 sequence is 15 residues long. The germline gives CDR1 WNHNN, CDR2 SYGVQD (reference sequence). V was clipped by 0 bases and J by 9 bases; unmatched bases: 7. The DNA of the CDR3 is TGCGCCAGCAGTGAGTCGATCGCAGGGGGCGGTGAGCAGTTCTTC. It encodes CASSESIAGGGEQFF.

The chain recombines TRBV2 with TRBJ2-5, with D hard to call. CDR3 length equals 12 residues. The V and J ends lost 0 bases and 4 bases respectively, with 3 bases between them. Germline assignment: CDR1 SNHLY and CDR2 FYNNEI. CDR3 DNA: TGTGCCAGCAGTGAAGCAGCAGAGACCCAGTACTTC. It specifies CASSEAAETQYF.

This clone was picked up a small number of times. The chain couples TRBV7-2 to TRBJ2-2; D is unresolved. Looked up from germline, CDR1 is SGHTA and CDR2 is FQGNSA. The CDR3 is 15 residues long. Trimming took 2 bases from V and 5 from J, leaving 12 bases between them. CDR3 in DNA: TGTGCCAGCAGCTTACTACCCCCGGGTACCGGGGAGCTGTTTTTT. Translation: CASSLLPPGTGELFF.

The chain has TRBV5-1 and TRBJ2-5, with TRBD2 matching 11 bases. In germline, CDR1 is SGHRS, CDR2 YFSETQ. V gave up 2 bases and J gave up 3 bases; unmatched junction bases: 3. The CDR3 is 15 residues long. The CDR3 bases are TGCGCCAGCAGCTTCACACTAGCGGGGGAAGAGACCCAGTACTTC. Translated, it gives CASSFTLAGEETQYF.

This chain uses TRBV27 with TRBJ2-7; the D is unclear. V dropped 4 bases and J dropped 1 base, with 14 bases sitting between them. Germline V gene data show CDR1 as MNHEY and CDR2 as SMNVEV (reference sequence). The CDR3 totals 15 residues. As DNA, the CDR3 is TGTGCCAGCAGTTCCCCAGCGAGGCGGTCCTACGAGCAGTACTTC. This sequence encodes CASSSPARRSYEQYF.

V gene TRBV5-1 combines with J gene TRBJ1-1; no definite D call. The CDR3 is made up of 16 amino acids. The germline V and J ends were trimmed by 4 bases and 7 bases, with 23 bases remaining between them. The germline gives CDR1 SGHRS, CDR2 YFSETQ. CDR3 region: CASSPTRAGSFLEAFF. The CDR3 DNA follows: TGCGCCAGCAGCCCCACTAGGGCAGGAAGTTTTCTTGAAGCTTTCTTT.

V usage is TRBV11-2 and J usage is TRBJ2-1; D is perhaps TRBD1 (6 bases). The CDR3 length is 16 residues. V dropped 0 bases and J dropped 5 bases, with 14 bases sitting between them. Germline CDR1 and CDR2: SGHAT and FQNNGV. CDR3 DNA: TGTGCCAGCAGCTTAGAGCGTACGGACAGTCACAATGAGCAGTTCTTC. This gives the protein CASSLERTDSHNEQFF. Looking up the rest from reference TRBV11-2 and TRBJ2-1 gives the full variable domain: EAGVAQSPRYKIIEKRQSVAFWCNPISGHATLYWYQQILGQGPKLLIQFQNNGVVDDSQLPKDRFSAERLKGVDSTLKIQPAKLEDSAVYLCASSLERTDSHNEQFFGPGTRLTVL.

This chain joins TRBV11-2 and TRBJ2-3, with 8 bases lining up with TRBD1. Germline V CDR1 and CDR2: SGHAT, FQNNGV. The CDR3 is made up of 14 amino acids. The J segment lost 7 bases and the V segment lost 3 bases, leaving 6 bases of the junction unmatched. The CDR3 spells CASSFGQGVYTQYF. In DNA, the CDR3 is TGTGCCAGCAGCTTCGGACAGGGAGTTTATACGCAGTATTTT.

The CDR3 here is CASSPWAQSSGNTIYF. CDR3 nucleotides: TGTGCCAGCAGCCCGTGGGCACAGAGCTCTGGAAACACCATATATTTT. The rearrangement joins TRBV4-2 to TRBJ1-3; D remains unclear. The CDR3 consists of 16 residues. Germline V gives CDR1 LGHNA, CDR2 YNFKEQ. Trimming removed 4 bases at V and 0 bases at J, with 13 bases between.

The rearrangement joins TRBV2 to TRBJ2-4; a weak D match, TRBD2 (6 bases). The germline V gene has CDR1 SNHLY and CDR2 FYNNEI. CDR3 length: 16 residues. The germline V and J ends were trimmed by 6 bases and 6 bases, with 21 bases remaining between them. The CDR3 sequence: CASSGIQRVDLNIQYF. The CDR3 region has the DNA TGTGCCAGCAGCGGGATTCAGCGGGTTGACTTAAACATTCAGTACTTC.

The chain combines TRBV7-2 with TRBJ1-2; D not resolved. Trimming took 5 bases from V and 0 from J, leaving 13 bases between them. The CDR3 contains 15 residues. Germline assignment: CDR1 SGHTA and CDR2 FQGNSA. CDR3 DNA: TGTGCCAGCAGCCTGGTGGTGGTAGCTAACTATGGCTACACCTTC. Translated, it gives CASSLVVVANYGYTF.

CDR3 bases: TGTGCCAGCAGCTTAGCGGGGGCCCAAGAGACCCAGTACTTC. This sequence encodes CASSLAGAQETQYF. This chain joins TRBV7-9 and TRBJ2-5; a possible D gene is TRBD1 (6 bases). Trimming stripped 0 bases from V and 1 base from J, with 6 bases between. This CDR3 region has 14 residues. Germline assignment: CDR1 SEHNR and CDR2 FQNEAQ (reference sequence).

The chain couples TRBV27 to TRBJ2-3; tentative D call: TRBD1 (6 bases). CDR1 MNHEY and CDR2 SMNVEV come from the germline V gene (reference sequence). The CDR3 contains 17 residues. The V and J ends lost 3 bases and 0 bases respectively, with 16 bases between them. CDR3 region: CASSFGTTGYSTDTQYF. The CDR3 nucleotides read TGTGCCAGCAGTTTCGGGACAACTGGTTATAGCACAGATACGCAGTATTTT.

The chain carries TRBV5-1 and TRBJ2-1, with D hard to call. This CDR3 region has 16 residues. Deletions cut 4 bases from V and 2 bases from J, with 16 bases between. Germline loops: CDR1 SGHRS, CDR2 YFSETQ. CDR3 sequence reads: CASSPQALETYNEQFF. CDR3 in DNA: TGCGCCAGCAGCCCCCAAGCGCTCGAAACCTACAATGAGCAGTTCTTC. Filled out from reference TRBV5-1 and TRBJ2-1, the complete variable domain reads KAGVTQTPRYLIKTRGQQVTLSCSPISGHRSVSWYQQTPGQGLQFLFEYFSETQRNKGNFPGRFSGRQFSNSRSEMNVSTLELGDSALYLCASSPQALETYNEQFFGPGTRLTVL.

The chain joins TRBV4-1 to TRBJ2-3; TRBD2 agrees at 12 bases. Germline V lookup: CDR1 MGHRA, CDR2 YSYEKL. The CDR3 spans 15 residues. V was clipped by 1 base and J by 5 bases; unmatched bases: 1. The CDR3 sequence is CASSQGLAGVDTQYF. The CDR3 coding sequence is TGCGCCAGCAGCCAAGGACTAGCGGGAGTAGATACGCAGTATTTT.

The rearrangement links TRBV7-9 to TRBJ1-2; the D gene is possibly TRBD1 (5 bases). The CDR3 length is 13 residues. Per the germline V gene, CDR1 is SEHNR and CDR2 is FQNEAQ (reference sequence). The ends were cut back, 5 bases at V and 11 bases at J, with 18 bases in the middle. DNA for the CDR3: TGTGCCAGCAGCGGGGGGACGGGCGAGGAGTACACCTTC. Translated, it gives CASSGGTGEEYTF.

CDR3 residues: CASSKVGGRAAETQYF. CDR3 sequence (DNA): TGTGCCAGCAGCAAAGTGGGCGGGAGGGCCGCGGAGACCCAGTACTTC. V usage is TRBV21-1 and J usage is TRBJ2-5; the D call TRBD2 from the table was never checked on the DNA. TRBV21-1 is a recognized pseudogene. This CDR3 is built from 16 residues.

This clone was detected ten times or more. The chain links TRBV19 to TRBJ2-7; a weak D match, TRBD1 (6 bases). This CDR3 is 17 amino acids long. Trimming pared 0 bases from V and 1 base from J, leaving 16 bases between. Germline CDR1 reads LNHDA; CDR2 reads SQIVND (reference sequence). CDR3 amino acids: CASSIDWSAGASYEQYF. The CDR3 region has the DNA TGTGCCAGTAGTATAGACTGGTCGGCAGGGGCGTCCTACGAGCAGTACTTC.

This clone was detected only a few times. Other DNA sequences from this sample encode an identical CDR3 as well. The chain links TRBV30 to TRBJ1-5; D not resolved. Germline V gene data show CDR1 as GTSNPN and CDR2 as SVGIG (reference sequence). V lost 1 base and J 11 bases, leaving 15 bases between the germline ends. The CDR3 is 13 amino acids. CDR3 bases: TGTGCCTGGAGTGAAGCAGGACTGATGGCCCAGCATTTT. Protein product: CAWSEAGLMAQHF.